A single sample is the source of the 31 T cell receptor beta chains below, sequenced in a study of cytomegalovirus exposure and HLA in healthy donors. This PCR relied on a set of 60 Vbeta primers and 13 Jbeta primers. Sequencing used immunoSEQ multiplex PCR; TCRdb keeps in-frame clones, though not all of them. The sample records roughly 200,000 clones, over 65% being singletons. Sequenced material: PBMCs. All receptors derive from a woman in her sixties in good health and CMV-seropositive.

Comments on this clone: Other DNA sequences in the same sample also yield this CDR3. The chain couples TRBV5-1 to TRBJ1-1; D is undetermined. Trimming took off 0 bases at V and 1 base at J, with 4 bases between the two ends. CDR1 is SGHRS and CDR2 is YFSETQ in the germline V gene. The CDR3 consists of 13 residues. The CDR3 DNA is TGCGCCAGCAGCTTGGCAGGGAACACTGAAGCTTTCTTT. Protein: CASSLAGNTEAFF.

V usage is TRBV6-5 and J usage is TRBJ1-2, with 7 nucleotides matching TRBD1. Germline V gives CDR1 MNHEY, CDR2 SVGAGI. With 6 bases clipped from V and 9 bases from J, the junction kept 4 bases outside the gene matches. CDR3 length: 11 amino acids. CDR3 loop: CASSHRGSYTF. The CDR3 DNA reads TGTGCCAGCAGCCACAGGGGAAGCTACACCTTC.

This clone was picked up a small number of times. V is TRBV6-5 and J is TRBJ2-5; the D gene is possibly TRBD1 (8 bases). V shed 8 bases and J shed 3 bases, with 13 bases lying between them. This CDR3 spans 13 amino acids. CDR1 and CDR2 from the germline V gene are MNHEY and SVGAGI. The CDR3 region has the DNA TGTGCCAGCCGGACAGGGAGGGAAGAGACCCAGTACTTC. Translation gives CASRTGREETQYF.

This chain uses TRBV23-1 with TRBJ2-5, with 7 bases aligning to TRBD1. TRBV23-1 is treated as an ORF (open reading frame) with a function not yet certain. Losses at the gene ends were 3 bases for V and 0 bases for J; bases not matched to a gene: 4. The CDR3 extends over 15 amino acids. CDR3 sequence: CASSHRTGDQETQYF. The CDR3 DNA reads TGCGCCAGCAGTCACCGCACAGGGGACCAAGAGACCCAGTACTTC.

The J gene is TRBJ2-3, the V gene TRBV19, with D possibly matching TRBD2 (7 bases). CDR3 size: 16 residues. V lost 1 base, J lost 4 bases, and 15 bases lay in between. Germline V gene lookup returns CDR1 LNHDA and CDR2 SQIVND (reference sequence). CDR3 protein: CASSIGQLGGADTQYF. CDR3 sequence (DNA): TGTGCCAGTAGTATAGGGCAACTAGGGGGGGCAGATACGCAGTATTTT.

The rearrangement links TRBV28 to TRBJ1-2, with 7 bases that match TRBD1. The J segment lost 3 bases and the V segment lost 6 bases, leaving 4 bases of the junction unmatched. Germline V gene sequence: CDR1 MDHEN, CDR2 SYDVKM. The CDR3 has 13 residues. In DNA form, the CDR3 reads TGTGCCAGCAGGTATGGGACAGACTATGGCTACACCTTC. It is translated as CASRYGTDYGYTF.

V is TRBV29-1 and J is TRBJ2-5; TRBD2 matches at 8 bases. V lost 3 bases, J lost 5 bases, and 5 bases stayed unmatched. The CDR3 has 13 amino acids. The germline V gene encodes CDR1 SQVTM and CDR2 ANQGSEA. Written as DNA, the CDR3 is TGCAGCGTTGAGCCCCGCGGGGGGGAGACCCAGTACTTC. Its protein product is CSVEPRGGETQYF.

The chain joins TRBV13 to TRBJ2-3; 11 bases map to TRBD2. The V segment lost 0 bases and the J segment 2 bases; nucleotides outside the gene matches: 1. Looked up from germline, CDR1 is PRHDT and CDR2 is FYEKMQ (reference sequence). The CDR3 contains 16 residues. The CDR3 region has the DNA TGTGCCAGCAGCTTAGGTAGCGGGAGGGCCACAGATACGCAGTATTTT. Translated, it gives CASSLGSGRATDTQYF.

This chain connects TRBV28 to TRBJ1-5; D unresolved. The CDR3 is 17 amino acids. V shed 2 bases and J shed 1 base, with 15 bases lying between them. CDR1 is MDHEN, CDR2 SYDVKM, per germline. CDR3 coding DNA: TGTGCCAGCAGTTTAATTGTACCGATGGGCAGCAATCAGCCCCAGCATTTT. Amino acids: CASSLIVPMGSNQPQHF.

The rearrangement links TRBV27 to TRBJ2-1; TRBD2 is a possible D gene (6 bases). Germline CDR1 reads MNHEY; CDR2 reads SMNVEV (reference sequence). CDR3 length: 18 amino acids. V lost 6 bases and J lost 5, with 26 bases in between. For the CDR3, the DNA is TGTGCCAGCAGACCGCTTAGGACCCTCCGGGAGAACCACAATGAGCAGTTCTTC. Protein: CASRPLRTLRENHNEQFF.

Notes on this clone: Distinct nucleotide sequences in the sample also encode this CDR3. In nucleotides, the CDR3 is TGTGCCAGCTCACCGGGACAAACTGAAAAACTGTTTTTT. This encodes CASSPGQTEKLFF. The chain recombines TRBV18 with TRBJ1-4, with D tentatively TRBD1 (6 bases). The CDR3 contains 13 residues. Germline lookup yields CDR1 KGHSH and CDR2 LQKENI. Trimming cost V 3 bases and J 7 bases, with 9 bases left between them.

This clone was found once. The rearrangement joins TRBV27 to TRBJ2-1; 15 positions match TRBD2. The junction had 5 bases not matched to a gene; V was cut back by 6 bases and J by 8 bases. The CDR3 consists of 15 residues. Germline CDR1 and CDR2: MNHEY and SMNVEV (reference sequence). This CDR3 is CASRRTSGGADEQFF. The CDR3 DNA reads TGTGCCAGCAGAAGGACTAGCGGGGGGGCAGATGAGCAGTTCTTC.

V gene TRBV10-3 combines with J gene TRBJ2-7, with TRBD2 as a possible D gene (5 bases). The CDR3 contains 12 residues. From germline, CDR1 is ENHRY and CDR2 SYGVKD. V was shortened by 10 bases and J by 6 bases, with 16 bases between the two germline ends. The CDR3 DNA is TGTGCCAGCATGGGAGACGGACTCGAGCAGTACTTC. Its translation: CASMGDGLEQYF.

This chain connects TRBV7-2 to TRBJ2-6; maybe TRBD1 (5 bases). CDR3 length equals 15 residues. CDR1 and CDR2 from the germline V gene are SGHTA and FQGNSA. Trimming removed 5 bases from V and 0 bases from J, with 8 bases in between. CDR3 DNA sequence: TGTGCCAGCAGCCGCCAGGGCTCTGGGGCCAACGTCCTGACTTTC. This sequence encodes CASSRQGSGANVLTF.

On this clone itself: The germline gene is not matched at one end of the junction; a read error may be the cause. This chain links TRBV6-6 with TRBJ2-5; the D gene is possibly TRBD2 (5 bases). From germline, CDR1 is MNHNY and CDR2 SVGAGI (reference sequence). There are 15 residues in the CDR3. The CDR3 DNA sequence: TGTGCCAGCAGTTACTCAGCCGGGAATCAAGAGACCCGGTACTTC. It translates to CASSYSAGNQETRYF.

The chain joins TRBV29-1 to TRBJ2-7; 8 nucleotides line up with TRBD2. Germline loops: CDR1 SQVTM, CDR2 ANQGSEA. Trimming cost V 6 bases and J 3 bases; bases outside gene matches: 4. The CDR3 is made up of 12 amino acids. The CDR3 is CSVAGGIYEQYF. Here the CDR3 DNA reads TGCAGCGTCGCGGGGGGCATCTACGAGCAGTACTTC.

The chain has TRBV2 and TRBJ1-1, with D possibly matching TRBD1 (5 bases). This CDR3 comprises 13 residues. Germline V gene sequence: CDR1 SNHLY, CDR2 FYNNEI. The germline V and J ends were trimmed by 3 bases and 6 bases, with 11 bases remaining between them. The CDR3: CASSDSGVAEAFF. The CDR3 coding sequence is TGTGCCAGCAGTGACTCGGGGGTCGCTGAAGCTTTCTTT.

V gene TRBV6-6 combines with J gene TRBJ2-7, with D possibly being TRBD2 (6 bases). V lost 5 bases and J 6 bases, leaving 20 bases between the germline ends. Germline CDR1 is MNHNY and CDR2 is SVGAGI (reference sequence). CDR3 length: 15 amino acids. CDR3 DNA sequence: TGTGCCAGCAGTCCCGGGACTCGGGGCGGGATCGAGCAGTACTTC. This sequence encodes CASSPGTRGGIEQYF.

This clone was observed a single time. The V gene is TRBV7-2, the J gene TRBJ2-5, with TRBD2 identical over 11 bases. The CDR3 loop spans 14 amino acids. CDR1 is SGHTA and CDR2 is FQGNSA in the germline V gene. Losses at the gene ends were 5 bases for V and 2 bases for J; bases not matched to a gene: 1. The chain's CDR3 is CASSASGGQETQYF. Written as DNA, the CDR3 is TGTGCCAGCAGCGCTAGCGGGGGGCAAGAGACCCAGTACTTC.

CDR3 sequence reads: CSASGSYEQYF. For the CDR3, the DNA is TGCAGTGCTAGCGGGAGCTACGAGCAGTACTTC. The rearrangement links TRBV20-1 to TRBJ2-7, with a weak D call TRBD2 (6 bases). Germline V gives CDR1 DFQATT, CDR2 SNEGSKA (reference sequence). CDR3 size: 11 residues. V was cut by 3 bases and J by 3 bases, with 6 bases left in between.

This clone has more than one count but fewer than ten. The V and J genes are TRBV2 and TRBJ2-7; 7 bases map to TRBD1. Germline V CDR1 and CDR2: SNHLY, FYNNEI. The V segment lost 4 bases and the J segment 6 bases; nucleotides outside the gene matches: 9. This CDR3 spans 14 amino acids. CDR3 sequence reads: CASSGQGRDTEQYF. In nucleotides, the CDR3 is TGTGCCAGCAGTGGACAGGGAAGAGATACCGAGCAGTACTTC.

The chain couples TRBV19 to TRBJ1-2; weak D call: TRBD1 (5 bases). Germline lookup yields CDR1 LNHDA and CDR2 SQIVND (reference sequence). V dropped 11 bases and J dropped 8 bases, with 18 bases sitting between them. This CDR3 has 12 residues. CDR3 amino acids: CAGKVGLGGYTF. The CDR3, as DNA: TGTGCCGGCAAGGTGGGGCTCGGGGGCTACACCTTC.

The genes are TRBV28 and TRBJ2-7, with 7 positions matching TRBD2. The length of the CDR3 is 15 residues. V trimming: 6 bases; J trimming: 0 bases; junction bases outside the gene matches: 8. The V gene's germline CDR1 is MDHEN and CDR2 SYDVKM. The CDR3 nucleotides read TGTGCCAGCAGCCCCACCGGACTAGGCTCCTACGAGCAGTACTTC. Translated: CASSPTGLGSYEQYF.

The gene calls are TRBV5-1 and TRBJ1-1, with 8 bases identical to TRBD1. The CDR3 runs 17 residues. Germline values: CDR1 SGHRS, CDR2 YFSETQ. With V trimmed by 3 bases and J by 2 bases, 12 bases remained unmatched. CDR3 amino acids: CASSSPPGQEFNTEAFF. CDR3 nucleotides: TGCGCCAGCAGCTCTCCCCCGGGACAGGAATTTAACACTGAAGCTTTCTTT.

The chain has TRBV18 and TRBJ2-1; 9 bases agree with TRBD2. CDR1 and CDR2 (germline): KGHSH, LQKENI. V gave up 2 bases and J gave up 7 bases; unmatched junction bases: 6. The CDR3 is made up of 15 amino acids. The CDR3 sequence: CASSPNSGSGNEQFF. Here the CDR3 DNA reads TGTGCCAGCTCACCAAATAGCGGGAGTGGGAATGAGCAGTTCTTC.

The rearrangement uses TRBV7-9 and TRBJ1-2, with a tentative D call TRBD1 (5 bases). CDR1 SEHNR and CDR2 FQNEAQ come from the germline V gene (reference sequence). CDR3 length: 14 residues. Trimming cost V 2 bases and J 4 bases, with 11 bases left between them. CDR3 amino acids: CASSLPGLGYGYTF. The CDR3 nucleotides are TGTGCCAGCAGCTTACCAGGGTTAGGCTATGGCTACACCTTC.

The V call is TRBV18, the J call TRBJ1-2, with 8 bases lining up with TRBD1. Germline CDR1 reads KGHSH; CDR2 reads LQKENI. V lost 3 bases, J lost 6 bases, and 6 bases stayed unmatched. The CDR3 loop spans 14 amino acids. As DNA, the CDR3 is TGTGCCAGCTCACCTGGGACAGGAGGGGATGGCTACACCTTC. Translated: CASSPGTGGDGYTF.

The CDR3 sequence: CASSQDSNYGYTF. Written as DNA, the CDR3 is TGCGCCAGCAGCCAAGACTCTAACTATGGCTACACCTTC. The genes are TRBV4-3 and TRBJ1-2; no clear D gene. V was shortened by 0 bases and J by 0 bases, with 2 bases between the two germline ends. There are 13 residues in the CDR3. The germline CDR1 and CDR2 sequences are LGHNA and YSLEER.

This clone was seen more than once but under ten times. The rearrangement links TRBV5-1 to TRBJ1-1; possibly TRBD1 for D (5 bases). The germline V gene encodes CDR1 SGHRS and CDR2 YFSETQ. V shed 4 bases and J shed 3 bases, with 10 bases lying between them. This CDR3 region has 13 residues. CDR3 coding DNA: TGCGCCAGCAGCCCGGGGGGGGACACTGAAGCTTTCTTT. This gives the protein CASSPGGDTEAFF.

The chain links TRBV7-2 to TRBJ2-7, with TRBD2 matching over 13 bases. The germline gives CDR1 SGHTA, CDR2 FQGNSA. The CDR3 runs 14 residues. J gave up 9 bases and V 3 bases, and 5 bases lay outside the gene matches. The CDR3 nucleotides read TGTGCCAGCAGCTTCGGGACTAGCGGGGCTTGGCAGTACTTC. Protein product: CASSFGTSGAWQYF.

The CDR3 region is CASSSQDYEQYF. The CDR3 DNA reads as TGCGCCAGCAGTTCCCAGGACTACGAGCAGTACTTC. This chain links TRBV5-1 with TRBJ2-7, with D unclear. The CDR3 length is 12 residues. The germline V gene has CDR1 SGHRS and CDR2 YFSETQ. The ends were cut back, 5 bases at V and 3 bases at J, with 9 bases in the middle.